The entry that follows covers one TCR beta chain sequence. The data originate from a study of T cells in tuberculosis. Profiling relied on immunoSEQ multiplex PCR, and the TCRdb table lists in-frame clones only, not all of them. Altogether around 30,000 clones are present, approximately 95% being singletons, with the ten largest covering around 4.9%. Per germline, CDR1 SGHRS and CDR2 YFSETQ. The CDR3 runs to 16 residues. Germline trimming cut 7 bases from V and 2 bases from J; bases unmatched to any gene: 8. The rearrangement uses TRBV5-1 and TRBJ2-3, with 12 bases lining up with TRBD1. Input material: PBMCs. The source is a donor between 10 and 29 years old with latent tuberculosis or without tuberculosis infection. The CDR3, as DNA: TGCGCCAGCCTCAAGGGGGACAGGGGGCCCACAGATACGCAGTATTTT. As protein: CASLKGDRGPTDTQYF.